Presented here are 14 T cell receptor beta chains from one specimen sequenced in a study of identical twins. Using its own MiXCR run on the 5' RACE reads, TCRdb lists one record per CDR3 protein. The sample contains 500,000 to 550,000 distinct CDR3 sequences, 20% to 25% of which appear only once. These data also formed part of another study, on yellow fever vaccine responses in identical twins.

The sample consisted of CD4+ T cells sorted from blood. The receptors were sampled from a woman between 18 and 30 years old in good health.

This sequence joins TRBV18 and TRBJ2-5, with 7 nucleotides matching TRBD2. Germline V gene data show CDR1 as KGHSH and CDR2 as LQKENI. V lost 3 bases, J lost 0 bases, and 4 bases stayed unmatched. This CDR3 region has 15 residues. This CDR3 is CASSPPLADQETQYF. The CDR3 bases are TGTGCCAGCTCACCCCCCCTAGCGGACCAAGAGACCCAGTACTTC.

V is TRBV7-3 and J is TRBJ1-6; TRBD1 matches 9 bases. The germline V gene encodes CDR1 SGHTA and CDR2 FQGTGA. V shed 5 bases, J shed 9 bases, and the junction held 5 bases outside the gene matches. This CDR3 comprises 14 residues. Here the CDR3 DNA reads TGTGCCAGCAGCCGGGACAGGGACGGTTCACCCCTCCACTTT. Its protein is CASSRDRDGSPLHF.

This clonotype was picked up a small number of times. The genes are TRBV10-3 and TRBJ2-3, with TRBD2 identical over 8 bases. In germline, CDR1 is ENHRY, CDR2 SYGVKD. CDR3 length: 16 amino acids. The trim removed 3 bases at V and 5 bases at J, leaving 10 bases unmatched. The CDR3, as DNA: TGTGCCATCAGTGACCCGAGCGGGGGCCAGGGAGATACGCAGTATTTT. Protein: CAISDPSGGQGDTQYF.

The rearrangement links TRBV24-1 to TRBJ2-4; either TRBD1 or TRBD2 may supply D (7 bases each). In germline, CDR1 is KGHDR, CDR2 SFDVKD. The V gene lost 6 bases and the J gene lost 5 bases, with 13 bases spanning the gap. The CDR3 contains 14 residues. The CDR3 region is CATSRQGGENIQYF. CDR3 DNA: TGTGCCACCAGTCGACAGGGAGGGGAAAACATTCAGTACTTC.

V gene TRBV5-1 combines with J gene TRBJ1-1, with D uncertain. This CDR3 has 15 residues. Germline V gene sequence: CDR1 SGHRS, CDR2 YFSETQ. With 4 bases removed from V and 1 base from J, the gap between germline ends came to 14 bases. The CDR3 DNA reads as TGCGCCAGCAGCGTTGGTCCCCGGAAGAACACTGAAGCTTTCTTT. Residues: CASSVGPRKNTEAFF.

This clonotype was seen more than once but under ten times. The chain links TRBV4-1 to TRBJ2-1; D is unclear. This CDR3 is 15 amino acids long. Germline CDR1 is MGHRA and CDR2 is YSYEKL. V lost 3 bases, J lost 2 bases, and 11 bases lay in between. CDR3 sequence: CASSHVSVTYNEQFF. The CDR3 bases are TGCGCCAGCAGCCACGTTTCGGTGACCTACAATGAGCAGTTCTTC.

This chain uses TRBV9 with TRBJ2-5; TRBD1 agrees at 9 bases. CDR3 length: 17 amino acids. CDR1 is SGDLS, CDR2 YYNGEE, per germline. With 2 bases clipped from V and 5 bases from J, the junction kept 13 bases outside the gene matches. The CDR3 region has the DNA TGTGCCAGCAGCGTTCTACAGGGGGCGGTTGTAGGGGAGACCCAGTACTTC. It translates to CASSVLQGAVVGETQYF.

This clonotype was observed a handful of times. CDR3 DNA sequence: TGTGCCAGCAGCCACCCAAAGGGTTTCATGAACACTGAAGCTTTCTTT. Protein sequence: CASSHPKGFMNTEAFF. The J gene is TRBJ1-1, the V gene TRBV9; D gene unclear. The CDR3 has 16 residues. V shed 4 bases and J shed 0 bases, with 16 bases lying between them. Germline V gene data show CDR1 as SGDLS and CDR2 as YYNGEE.

The chain has TRBV10-1 and TRBJ1-1, with D hard to call. This CDR3 has 13 amino acids. Per the germline V gene, CDR1 is WNHNN and CDR2 is SYGVQD (reference sequence). Trimming stripped 6 bases from V and 8 bases from J, with 16 bases between. CDR3 amino acids: CASRPPGQPEAFF. In nucleotides, the CDR3 is TGCGCCAGCAGGCCCCCTGGGCAGCCGGAAGCTTTCTTT.

The chain links TRBV5-1 to TRBJ2-3; D perhaps matches TRBD2 (5 bases). This CDR3 is built from 17 residues. V lost 1 base to trimming and J lost 0 bases, with 15 bases between them. From germline, CDR1 is SGHRS and CDR2 YFSETQ. DNA for the CDR3: TGCGCCAGCAGCTTGCGTTTACTAGATGCTAGCACAGATACGCAGTATTTT. This codes for CASSLRLLDASTDTQYF.

This chain uses TRBV11-3 with TRBJ2-2, with D perhaps matching TRBD1 or TRBD2 (5 bases each). CDR1 and CDR2 from the germline V gene are SGHNT and YENEEA. CDR3 length equals 16 residues. Trimming removed 3 bases at V and 2 bases at J, with 13 bases between. The CDR3 here is CASSLLGGGNTGELFF. CDR3 DNA: TGTGCCAGCAGCTTGCTGGGTGGGGGAAACACCGGGGAGCTGTTTTTT.

The J gene is TRBJ2-7, the V gene TRBV28; D is uncertain. The V end was cut by 5 bases, the J end by 0 bases, with 17 bases between. The CDR3 has 16 amino acids. Germline V gene sequence: CDR1 MDHEN, CDR2 SYDVKM. The CDR3 DNA sequence: TGTGCCAGCAGTCTAAATGGGATTCCCGGCTCCTACGAGCAGTACTTC. It specifies CASSLNGIPGSYEQYF.

This clonotype was detected a few times. The junction differs from germline at one of its ends, possibly a read error. This chain links TRBV6-4 with TRBJ1-5; D is unresolved. The CDR3 length is 9 residues. The V gene's germline CDR1 is MRHNA and CDR2 SNTAGT. CDR3 residues: CASSDSRNF. For the CDR3, the DNA is TGTGCCAGCAGTGACTCTCGGAATTTT.

This clonotype appeared a few times. J is TRBJ1-3 and V is TRBV12-3 or TRBV12-4; no reliable D call. V gave up 3 bases and J gave up 4 bases, with 7 bases separating them. The CDR3 is 13 amino acids. The CDR3 nucleotides read TGTGCCAGCAGTTTCTTGTCGGGAAACACCATATATTTT. Protein product: CASSFLSGNTIYF.